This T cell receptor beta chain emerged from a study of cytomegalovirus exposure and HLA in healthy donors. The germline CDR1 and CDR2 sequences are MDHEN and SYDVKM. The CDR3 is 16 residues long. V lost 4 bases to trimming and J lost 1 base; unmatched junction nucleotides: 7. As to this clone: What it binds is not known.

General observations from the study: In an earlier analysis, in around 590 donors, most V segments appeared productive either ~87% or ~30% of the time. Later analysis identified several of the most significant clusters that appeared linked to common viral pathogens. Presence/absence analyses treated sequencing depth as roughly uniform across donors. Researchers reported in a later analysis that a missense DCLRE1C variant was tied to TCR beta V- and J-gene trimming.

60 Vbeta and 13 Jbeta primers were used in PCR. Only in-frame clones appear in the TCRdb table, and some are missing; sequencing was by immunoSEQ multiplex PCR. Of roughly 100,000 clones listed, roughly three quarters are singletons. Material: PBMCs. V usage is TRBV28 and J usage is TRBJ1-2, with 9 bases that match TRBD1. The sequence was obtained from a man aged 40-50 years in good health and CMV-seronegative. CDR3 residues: CASSSTGGLGNYGYTF. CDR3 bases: TGTGCCAGCAGTTCCACAGGGGGCTTGGGTAACTATGGCTACACCTTC.